The next 32 T cell receptor beta chains were all read from a single sample in a study of OX40 agonist ivuxolimab in advanced cancers. Some clones are missing from TCRdb's copy, which holds only in-frame ones; the method was immunoSEQ multiplex PCR. The sample yields 79,000 or so clones, roughly 85% seen once. This material consisted of CD4+ or CD8+ T cells sorted from blood, taken in a trial of the OX40 agonist ivuxolimab. These TCRs come from an adult with an advanced solid tumor such as melanoma, head and neck, liver or kidney cancer.

The chain has TRBV9 and TRBJ1-1; the D is unclear. Germline V gene sequence: CDR1 SGDLS, CDR2 YYNGEE. The CDR3 extends over 13 amino acids. V was cut by 0 bases and J by 4 bases, with 7 bases left in between. DNA for the CDR3: TGTGCCAGCAGCGTAGCAGAGTCCACTGAAGCTTTCTTT. Its translation is CASSVAESTEAFF.

The V gene is TRBV5-1, the J gene TRBJ2-5; D gene unclear. This CDR3 region has 13 residues. The germline V gene encodes CDR1 SGHRS and CDR2 YFSETQ. The V end lost 1 base, the J end lost 5 bases, and 9 bases lay between the germline ends. This CDR3 is CASSLFSEETQYF. The CDR3 nucleotides are TGCGCCAGCAGCTTGTTTTCCGAGGAGACCCAGTACTTC.

For the CDR3, the DNA is TGCGCCAGCAGCCAAGGCCGGGACCGCAATAATTCACCCCTCCACTTT. It yields the protein CASSQGRDRNNSPLHF. The chain has TRBV4-3 and TRBJ1-6; D might be TRBD1 (5 bases). Deletions cut 1 base from V and 5 bases from J, with 12 bases between. The V gene's germline CDR1 is LGHNA and CDR2 YSLEER. The CDR3 extends over 16 amino acids.

The rearrangement joins TRBV14 to TRBJ1-6, with 7 bases identical to TRBD1. Germline loops: CDR1 SGHDN, CDR2 FVKESK. V shed 0 bases, J shed 10 bases, and the junction held 9 bases outside the gene matches. The CDR3 consists of 16 residues. The CDR3 DNA follows: TGTGCCAGCAGCCAAGATACCGACAGGGTGGGGTCACCCCTCCACTTT. Residues: CASSQDTDRVGSPLHF.

The chain recombines TRBV7-2 with TRBJ2-4, with TRBD2 as a possible D gene (7 bases). This CDR3 spans 17 amino acids. V was shortened by 1 base and J by 0 bases, with 13 bases between the two germline ends. CDR1 is SGHTA, CDR2 FQGNSA, per germline. The CDR3 nucleotides read TGTGCCAGCAGCTTAGATGGGGGGGCGGTAGCCAAAAACATTCAGTACTTC. Its translation is CASSLDGGAVAKNIQYF.

The chain carries TRBV7-3 and TRBJ1-5; unclear D gene. With 5 bases removed from V and 7 bases from J, the gap between germline ends came to 12 bases. The CDR3 loop spans 13 amino acids. Germline CDR1 and CDR2: SGHTA and FQGTGA. The CDR3 nucleotides read TGTGCCAGCAGCCCCCAAAGTGGGCAGCCCCAGCATTTT. It yields the protein CASSPQSGQPQHF.

The gene calls are TRBV19 and TRBJ2-1; 8 positions match TRBD2. The germline V gene has CDR1 LNHDA and CDR2 SQIVND (reference sequence). The CDR3 length is 15 residues. The J segment lost 7 bases and the V segment lost 8 bases, leaving 13 bases of the junction unmatched. CDR3 sequence (DNA): TGTGCCAGTCGCGTACTAGCGGCGGGGGGTAATGAGCAGTTCTTC. It specifies CASRVLAAGGNEQFF.

The gene calls are TRBV6-5 and TRBJ1-1; D gene ambiguous. The CDR3 extends over 12 amino acids. Germline V gene lookup returns CDR1 MNHEY and CDR2 SVGAGI. V was pared by 11 bases and J by 1 base, with 11 bases between. The DNA for the CDR3 is TGTGCCCATGGGGTTGAGAACACTGAAGCTTTCTTT. Translation gives CAHGVENTEAFF.

This chain uses TRBV6-1 with TRBJ2-3, with 13 bases lining up with TRBD2. J lost 4 bases, V lost 6 bases, and 4 bases had no gene match. Germline-derived CDR1 and CDR2 are MNHNS and SASEGT. This CDR3 is built from 15 residues. The CDR3 here is CASRGLAGAPDTQYF. The CDR3 bases are TGTGCCAGCAGAGGACTAGCGGGGGCCCCAGATACGCAGTATTTT.

A single count supports this clone. The chain recombines TRBV7-2 with TRBJ1-5; D unresolved. The CDR3 runs to 15 residues. Trimming removed 3 bases from V and 1 base from J, with 10 bases in between. Per germline, CDR1 SGHTA and CDR2 FQGNSA. The CDR3 sequence: CASSFRAESNQPQHF. CDR3 DNA: TGTGCCAGCAGCTTTAGGGCTGAGAGCAATCAGCCCCAGCATTTT. Based on the CDR3 plus reference TRBV7-2 and TRBJ1-5, the full variable domain is GAGVSQSPSNKVTEKGKDVELRCDPISGHTALYWYRQSLGQGLEFLIYFQGNSAPDKSGLPSDRFSAERTGGSVSTLTIQRTQQEDSAVYLCASSFRAESNQPQHFGDGTRLSIL.

This sequence joins TRBV10-3 and TRBJ1-6; TRBD1 agrees at 7 bases. This CDR3 is 13 amino acids long. V lost 6 bases and J lost 10; bases outside the gene matches: 6. Germline V gene data show CDR1 as ENHRY and CDR2 as SYGVKD. CDR3 in DNA: TGTGCCATCAGCCTCACAGGGGACTCACCCCTCCACTTT. Residues: CAISLTGDSPLHF.

V usage is TRBV14 and J usage is TRBJ2-5; D is perhaps TRBD1 (5 bases). Germline V gene data show CDR1 as SGHDN and CDR2 as FVKESK. This CDR3 region has 16 residues. Trimming took 0 bases from V and 5 from J, leaving 16 bases between them. The CDR3 bases are TGTGCCAGCAGCCAAGATAATCTGGGGAAGGGGGAGACCCAGTACTTC. Translation gives CASSQDNLGKGETQYF.

The chain employs TRBV5-1 and TRBJ2-3, with 8 nucleotides matching TRBD2. Germline CDR1 is SGHRS and CDR2 is YFSETQ. The J segment lost 2 bases and the V segment lost 8 bases, leaving 7 bases of the junction unmatched. The CDR3 loop spans 14 amino acids. CDR3 protein: CASRPGGATDTQYF. The CDR3 DNA reads as TGCGCCAGTCGCCCGGGGGGGGCCACAGATACGCAGTATTTT.

A single count supports this clone. The chain carries TRBV18 and TRBJ1-2; 10 positions match TRBD1. CDR3 length equals 15 residues. The germline V gene has CDR1 KGHSH and CDR2 LQKENI. The trim removed 3 bases at V and 4 bases at J, leaving 5 bases unmatched. The CDR3 bases are TGTGCCAGCTCACCCGACAGGGGGCAAGGCTATGGCTACACCTTC. This encodes CASSPDRGQGYGYTF.

This chain joins TRBV20-1 and TRBJ2-7; TRBD2 matches 12 bases. Trimming at V came to 5 bases and at J to 13 bases, leaving 6 bases not matched to a gene. Germline V lookup: CDR1 DFQATT, CDR2 SNEGSKA (reference sequence). This CDR3 region has 11 residues. Here the CDR3 reads CSAPTSGGHYF. Written as DNA, the CDR3 is TGCAGTGCTCCGACTAGCGGGGGCCATTACTTC.

Details on this clone: Other nucleotide sequences in the sample specify the same CDR3. The rearrangement links TRBV7-2 to TRBJ2-1; a possible D gene is TRBD2 (6 bases). The CDR3 extends over 14 amino acids. Germline assignment: CDR1 SGHTA and CDR2 FQGNSA. The germline V and J ends were trimmed by 5 bases and 10 bases, with 18 bases remaining between them. DNA for the CDR3: TGTGCCAGCAGCCCCCAAGTCGGGGGAAGGGAGCAGTTCTTC. It specifies CASSPQVGGREQFF.

The rearrangement uses TRBV9 and TRBJ2-1; possibly TRBD2 for D (7 bases). CDR1 and CDR2 from the germline V gene are SGDLS and YYNGEE. V lost 2 bases to trimming and J lost 2 bases, with 11 bases between them. The CDR3 consists of 15 residues. CDR3 protein: CASSVGRGPYNEQFF. In DNA, the CDR3 is TGTGCCAGCAGCGTTGGGCGGGGGCCCTACAATGAGCAGTTCTTC. Looking up the rest from reference TRBV9 and TRBJ2-1 gives the full variable domain: DSGVTQTPKHLITATGQRVTLRCSPRSGDLSVYWYQQSLDQGLQFLIQYYNGEERAKGNILERFSAQQFPDLHSELNLSSLELGDSALYFCASSVGRGPYNEQFFGPGTRLTVL.

The V and J genes are TRBV6-5 and TRBJ2-3; D might be TRBD1 or TRBD2, each matching 6 bases. V was cut by 7 bases and J by 0 bases, with 14 bases left in between. The CDR3 has 15 amino acids. The germline V gene encodes CDR1 MNHEY and CDR2 SVGAGI. The CDR3 coding sequence is TGTGCCAGCAAACGGGGGCTATCTAGCACAGATACGCAGTATTTT. Protein product: CASKRGLSSTDTQYF.

The J gene is TRBJ2-3, the V gene TRBV5-1, with TRBD2 as a possible D gene (7 bases). The V and J ends lost 0 bases and 2 bases respectively, with 10 bases between them. CDR3 length: 15 residues. The germline V gene has CDR1 SGHRS and CDR2 YFSETQ. For the CDR3, the DNA is TGCGCCAGCAGCTTGGGACGGGGGGCCACAGATACGCAGTATTTT. This encodes CASSLGRGATDTQYF.

The chain joins TRBV7-2 to TRBJ2-2; tentatively, D is TRBD1 (6 bases). Germline V gives CDR1 SGHTA, CDR2 FQGNSA. The CDR3 is made up of 16 amino acids. Trimming took 3 bases from V and 3 from J, leaving 14 bases between them. CDR3 amino acids: CASSLVRGTYTGELFF. CDR3 bases: TGTGCCAGCAGCTTGGTTCGTGGGACATACACCGGGGAGCTGTTTTTT.

The rearrangement joins TRBV7-3 to TRBJ1-6, with TRBD1 as a possible D gene (6 bases). Germline CDR1 is SGHTA and CDR2 is FQGTGA. Between the trimmed V and J ends, which lost 3 bases and 9 bases, there was a span of 12 bases. The CDR3 totals 14 residues. In DNA, the CDR3 is TGTGCCAGCAGCTTGGGGGGCTGGGGTTCACCCCTCCACTTT. Protein: CASSLGGWGSPLHF.

The V gene is TRBV18, the J gene TRBJ2-3, with D maybe TRBD2 (6 bases). The CDR3 runs 14 residues. Trimming cost V 8 bases and J 4 bases, with 16 bases left between them. From germline, CDR1 is KGHSH and CDR2 LQKENI. In DNA, the CDR3 is TGTGCCAGCCGCCCGCGGGGTGGGGCAGATACGCAGTATTTT. Residues: CASRPRGGADTQYF. Complete variable domain (other parts from reference TRBV18 and TRBJ2-3): NAGVMQNPRHLVRRRGQEARLRCSPMKGHSHVYWYRQLPEEGLKFMVYLQKENIIDESGMPKERFSAEFPKEGPSILRIQQVVRGDSAAYFCASRPRGGADTQYFGPGTRLTVL.

V usage is TRBV28 and J usage is TRBJ1-2; D not resolved. Germline V gene sequence: CDR1 MDHEN, CDR2 SYDVKM. The germline V and J ends were trimmed by 4 bases and 4 bases, with 13 bases remaining between them. The CDR3 has 14 residues. CDR3 in amino acids: CASSWAGSLYGYTF. CDR3 DNA sequence: TGTGCCAGCAGTTGGGCCGGGTCCCTCTATGGCTACACCTTC.

The J gene is TRBJ2-1, the V gene TRBV2, with TRBD1 matching over 7 bases. Trimming cost V 8 bases and J 2 bases; bases outside gene matches: 6. This CDR3 spans 14 amino acids. CDR1 and CDR2 (germline): SNHLY, FYNNEI. The CDR3 here is CASSGQAPYNEQFF. Written as DNA, the CDR3 is TGTGCCAGCTCCGGACAGGCTCCCTACAATGAGCAGTTCTTC.

The CDR3 loop reads CASSLETSGGFEETQYF. CDR3 DNA sequence: TGTGCCAGCAGCTTGGAGACTAGCGGGGGGTTTGAAGAGACCCAGTACTTC. The genes are TRBV5-6 and TRBJ2-5; 13 bases align to TRBD2. The CDR3 extends over 17 amino acids. The V segment lost 0 bases and the J segment 3 bases; nucleotides outside the gene matches: 5. Germline V CDR1 and CDR2: SGHDT, YYEEEE.

V and J are TRBV29-1 and TRBJ2-3; 8 bases are a match to TRBD2. Losses at the gene ends were 6 bases for V and 2 bases for J; bases not matched to a gene: 10. Looked up from germline, CDR1 is SQVTM and CDR2 is ANQGSEA. The CDR3 consists of 15 residues. Here the CDR3 reads CSVQTSGGSTDTQYF. The CDR3 nucleotides are TGCAGCGTCCAAACAAGCGGGGGCTCCACAGATACGCAGTATTTT.

This chain links TRBV9 with TRBJ2-2, with D perhaps matching TRBD2 (5 bases). In germline, CDR1 is SGDLS, CDR2 YYNGEE. There are 14 residues in the CDR3. With 7 bases removed from V and 0 bases from J, the gap between germline ends came to 10 bases. The CDR3 sequence: CASGPGSNTGELFF. CDR3 nucleotides: TGTGCCAGCGGTCCGGGGTCGAACACCGGGGAGCTGTTTTTT.

This clone came up a few times. CDR3 DNA: TGTGCCAGCAGAAAAGGACAGGGGAACACCGGGGAGCTGTTTTTT. Its protein is CASRKGQGNTGELFF. The chain combines TRBV6-6 with TRBJ2-2; TRBD1 matches at 8 bases. The V segment lost 6 bases and the J segment 1 base; nucleotides outside the gene matches: 4. Germline values: CDR1 MNHNY, CDR2 SVGAGI (reference sequence). This CDR3 has 15 residues.

The chain has TRBV7-2 and TRBJ2-1; either TRBD1 or TRBD2 may supply D (5 bases each). The CDR3 covers 15 residues. Trimming pared 0 bases from V and 2 bases from J, leaving 8 bases between. The germline V gene encodes CDR1 SGHTA and CDR2 FQGNSA. CDR3 in amino acids: CASSLAGAPYNEQFF. The CDR3 DNA follows: TGTGCCAGCAGCTTAGCCGGGGCGCCCTACAATGAGCAGTTCTTC.

The V gene is TRBV9, the J gene TRBJ1-3, with D hard to call. CDR1 is SGDLS and CDR2 is YYNGEE in the germline V gene. Trimming took off 0 bases at V and 0 bases at J, with 7 bases between the two ends. The CDR3 is 15 amino acids. CDR3 loop: CASSVGRGSGNTIYF. The CDR3 DNA sequence: TGTGCCAGCAGCGTAGGCCGTGGCTCTGGAAACACCATATATTTT.

The chain uses TRBV7-9 and TRBJ2-2, with 7 bases matching TRBD2. This CDR3 spans 14 amino acids. The V gene end was trimmed by 8 bases and the J gene end by 4 bases; junction bases not matched to a gene: 7. Germline loops: CDR1 SEHNR, CDR2 FQNEAQ (reference sequence). CDR3: CASRGGVGTGELFF. CDR3 in DNA: TGTGCCAGCCGTGGGGGGGTAGGCACCGGGGAGCTGTTTTTT.

The chain employs TRBV7-2 and TRBJ2-5; 10 bases agree with TRBD1. This CDR3 is 15 amino acids long. J gave up 2 bases and V 8 bases, and 8 bases lay outside the gene matches. Germline assignment: CDR1 SGHTA and CDR2 FQGNSA. The CDR3 sequence: CASLKRQGAQETQYF. In nucleotides, the CDR3 is TGTGCCAGCCTTAAACGACAGGGGGCGCAAGAGACCCAGTACTTC.